The rows below give T cell receptor beta chains drawn from one sample of a study of blood T cell repertoires in COVID-19. Using immunoSEQ multiplex PCR, the repertoire was profiled, and TCRdb retains in-frame clones only, with some absent. The table lists about 360,000 clones, about 88% of them singletons. Sequencing was performed on peripheral blood. The receptors shown here come from a human donor in a cohort sampled during active COVID-19. The conserved cysteine and the conserved F or W are not part of the CDR3 here.

V: TRBV5-1
J: TRBJ1-2
CDR3: ASSHGANYGYT

V: TRBV19
J: TRBJ1-2
CDR3: ATIAPAAAYGYT

V: TRBV6-6
J: TRBJ2-3
CDR3: AIKGQAPDTQY

V: TRBV5-1
J: TRBJ2-3
CDR3: ASSLEPRSGTDTQY

V: TRBV6-5
J: TRBJ1-1
CDR3: ASSYSPRAGITEAF

V: TRBV20-1
J: TRBJ2-1
CDR3: GGRADNEQF

V: TRBV6-5
J: TRBJ2-7
CDR3: ASGPLMGEQY

V: TRBV7-6
J: TRBJ1-2
CDR3: ASSLTRDSGYT

V: TRBV18
J: TRBJ1-2
CDR3: ASSPRPANPTYGYT

V: TRBV10-3
J: TRBJ2-5
CDR3: AIRRSSGAGETQY

V: TRBV30
J: TRBJ2-4
CDR3: AWSATGGNIQY

V: TRBV2
J: TRBJ2-1
CDR3: ASTSTGWSEQF

V: TRBV9
J: TRBJ1-6
CDR3: ASSRETTNSPLH

V: TRBV5-6
J: TRBJ1-1
CDR3: ASSSLGLNTEAF

V: TRBV7-2
J: TRBJ2-1
CDR3: ASSAGLAGWDEQF

V: TRBV5-1
J: TRBJ1-4
CDR3: ASSLAGGAANEKLF

V: TRBV6-5
J: TRBJ2-1
CDR3: ASSYSSSGLGREQF

V: TRBV6-4
J: TRBJ1-3
CDR3: ASSDKIRQGAGEGNTIY

V: TRBV7-9
J: TRBJ2-7
CDR3: ASSFRTGLAYEQY

V: TRBV3-1/TRBV3-2
J: TRBJ2-7
CDR3: ASSPRTGLTYEQY

V: TRBV20-1
J: TRBJ2-7
CDR3: SASRSGTGSSEQY

V: TRBV19
J: TRBJ2-3
CDR3: ASSTGLAEFTDTQY

V: TRBV4-1
J: TRBJ1-1
CDR3: ASSQMTGGSTEAF

V: TRBV5-4
J: TRBJ2-3
CDR3: ASSLAGISGGHGDTQY

V: TRBV19
J: TRBJ1-2
CDR3: ASRTGGRNYGYT

V: TRBV5-1
J: TRBJ1-4
CDR3: ASSLSGLGGDEKLF

V: TRBV9
J: TRBJ2-1
CDR3: ASSVTSGEFGEQF

V: TRBV2
J: TRBJ2-3
CDR3: ARGLAGVGDTQY

V: TRBV5-1
J: TRBJ2-3
CDR3: ASSLEGQGRTDTQY

V: TRBV2
J: TRBJ1-2
CDR3: ASSELDTQTYGYT

V: TRBV28
J: TRBJ1-3
CDR3: ASSSFQTGGIGNTIY

V: TRBV9
J: TRBJ1-1
CDR3: ASSAAPDRRLEAF

V: TRBV7-9
J: TRBJ2-5
CDR3: ASSLVASVIISGETQY

V: TRBV19
J: TRBJ2-1
CDR3: ASSIDGTGSILREQF

V: TRBV4-1
J: TRBJ1-2
CDR3: ASSQERGRGNYGYT

V: TRBV5-6
J: TRBJ2-1
CDR3: ASSPDRMGALYNEQF

V: TRBV2
J: TRBJ2-3
CDR3: ASSVDRGLTDTQY

V: TRBV28
J: TRBJ1-2
CDR3: ATAEGPGQDF

V: TRBV27
J: TRBJ1-2
CDR3: ASRTKGQAFGYT

V: TRBV5-6
J: TRBJ1-4
CDR3: ASSRIGSTNEKLF

V: TRBV6-1
J: TRBJ1-2
CDR3: ASSEVREAGYGYT

V: TRBV27
J: TRBJ1-1
CDR3: ASSPLVGQGLNTEAF

V: TRBV5-4
J: TRBJ1-1
CDR3: ASSLAMRETEAF

V: TRBV19
J: TRBJ2-5
CDR3: ASKRGQGYQETQY

V: TRBV24-1
J: TRBJ1-2
CDR3: ATSGKYRGTNYGYT

V: TRBV3-1/TRBV3-2
J: TRBJ1-6
CDR3: ASSQGQSITPLH

V: TRBV5-1
J: TRBJ2-7
CDR3: ASSRAGRGSRSYEQY

V: TRBV4-2
J: TRBJ2-5
CDR3: ASSPTASAKETQY

V: TRBV30
J: TRBJ2-7
CDR3: AWKRQGAGDEQY

V: TRBV5-4
J: TRBJ2-1
CDR3: ASSPQSSGNEQF

V: TRBV10-3
J: TRBJ2-2
CDR3: ATTRGNTGELF

V: TRBV27
J: TRBJ1-1
CDR3: ASSLGAEAF

V: TRBV5-1
J: TRBJ1-4
CDR3: ASSSGPTGQGEKLF

V: TRBV28
J: TRBJ2-3
CDR3: ASRATGSGGHLSTDTQY

V: TRBV6-4
J: TRBJ2-6
CDR3: ASSDSSSGANVLT

V: TRBV6-5
J: TRBJ1-4
CDR3: ASSIVTSEKLF

V: TRBV2
J: TRBJ2-5
CDR3: ASHRDRGQETQY

V: TRBV6-6
J: TRBJ1-3
CDR3: ASSQHGGGGSSGNTIY